This T cell receptor beta chain came from a study of CD8 T cells in Susac syndrome. The CDR3 contains 14 residues. Germline values: CDR1 PRHDT, CDR2 FYEKMQ (reference sequence). Trimming removed 3 bases from V and 5 bases from J; junction bases left unmatched: 3. RNA totalling roughly 0.45 to 1 ug underwent reverse transcription with random hexamers. The method of amplification for TCR beta CDR3 was immunoSEQ multiplex PCR, covering 54 Vbeta and 13 Jbeta. Each CDR3 protein gets one entry after TCRdb re-called the immunoSEQ multiplex PCR reads with MiXCR. The sample has 250,000 to 300,000 distinct CDR3 sequences; roughly 90% are singletons.

The material sequenced was CD8+ T cells from PBMCs. The chain has TRBV13 and TRBJ1-4, with 7 nucleotides matching TRBD1. This TCR was recovered from a human donor with multiple sclerosis. CDR3 protein: CASSLDRSNEKLFF. The CDR3 DNA reads as TGTGCCAGCAGCTTGGACAGGAGCAATGAAAAACTGTTTTTT.